This is a list of T cell receptor beta chains from one sample in a study of siplizumab effects on memory and regulatory T cells. Sequenced by immunoSEQ multiplex PCR; TCRdb stores in-frame clones only, minus some. This table holds about 100,000 clones, about 94% found once. The specimen sequenced was non-Treg CD4+ T cells sorted from blood. Receptors were obtained from a human donor in good health. The CDR3 runs from the conserved cysteine through the conserved F or W. The D gene is left open where the match is weak. Only some rows state a clone size, as once, few, many or a class for expanded clones.

v_gene: TRBV7-3
j_gene: TRBJ1-4
abundance: .
d_gene: .
CDR3nt: TGTGCCAGCAGCTTAGGTGGCAGACCTAAAAATGAAAAACTGTTTTTT
CDR3aa: CASSLGGRPKNEKLFF

v_gene: TRBV9
j_gene: TRBJ2-5
abundance: .
d_gene: TRBD2
CDR3nt: TGTGCCAGCAGCGTAGCTAGCGGGAGTAGCGAGACCCAGTACTTC
CDR3aa: CASSVASGSSETQYF

v_gene: TRBV4-2
j_gene: TRBJ2-3
abundance: .
d_gene: TRBD2
CDR3nt: TGTGCCAGCAGCCACTCCCCTAGCGGGCGGGCGCGCACAGATACGCAGTATTTT
CDR3aa: CASSHSPSGRARTDTQYF

v_gene: TRBV11-2
j_gene: TRBJ2-7
abundance: .
d_gene: TRBD2
CDR3nt: TGTGCCAGCAGCTTAGTTGCGGGAGAGTCCTACGAGCAGTACTTC
CDR3aa: CASSLVAGESYEQYF

v_gene: TRBV30
j_gene: TRBJ1-2
abundance: .
d_gene: .
CDR3nt: TGTGCCTGGAGTGCCAGGTCCGCTAACTATGGCTACACCTTC
CDR3aa: CAWSARSANYGYTF

v_gene: TRBV5-4
j_gene: TRBJ2-2
abundance: .
d_gene: .
CDR3nt: TGTGCCAGCAGCCGACCGGGAGTTACCCCCGGGGAGCTGTTTTTT
CDR3aa: CASSRPGVTPGELFF

v_gene: TRBV2
j_gene: TRBJ2-1
abundance: .
d_gene: TRBD1
CDR3nt: TGTGCCAGCAGACAGGGGTTAAACAATGAGCAGTTCTTC
CDR3aa: CASRQGLNNEQFF

v_gene: TRBV19
j_gene: TRBJ1-2
abundance: .
d_gene: .
CDR3nt: TGTGCCAGTAGTACCCCCTTGGGCAGGGAATATGGCTACACCTTC
CDR3aa: CASSTPLGREYGYTF

v_gene: TRBV2
j_gene: TRBJ2-3
abundance: .
d_gene: .
CDR3nt: TGTGCCAGCAGTGAAGACTACACAGATACGCAGTATTTT
CDR3aa: CASSEDYTDTQYF

v_gene: TRBV18
j_gene: TRBJ1-1
abundance: .
d_gene: TRBD1
CDR3nt: TGTGCCAGCTCACTACAACCGGGACAGGGGGACACTGAAGCTTTCTTT
CDR3aa: CASSLQPGQGDTEAFF

v_gene: TRBV29-1
j_gene: TRBJ2-7
abundance: .
d_gene: TRBD2
CDR3nt: TGCAGCGTGCACGGGGGAGGGGGGGGACAGATACTAGCGGGAGAAGGCTACGAGCAGTACTTC
CDR3aa: CSVHGGGGGQILAGEGYEQYF

v_gene: TRBV7-9
j_gene: TRBJ1-1
abundance: .
d_gene: .
CDR3nt: TGTGCCAGCAGCTTAGTTGTTACTGAAGCTTTCTTT
CDR3aa: CASSLVVTEAFF

v_gene: TRBV2
j_gene: TRBJ1-5
abundance: .
d_gene: TRBD1
CDR3nt: TGTGCCAGCAGTGATGGACAGGGAAAGAGCCAGCCCCAGCATTTT
CDR3aa: CASSDGQGKSQPQHF

v_gene: TRBV18
j_gene: TRBJ2-3
abundance: .
d_gene: .
CDR3nt: TGTGCCAGCTCACCCCTGGATACGCAGTATTTT
CDR3aa: CASSPLDTQYF

v_gene: TRBV5-1
j_gene: TRBJ2-1
abundance: .
d_gene: .
CDR3nt: TGCGCCAGCAGCTTCCGGGACTGGGGCTACAATGAGCAGTTCTTC
CDR3aa: CASSFRDWGYNEQFF

v_gene: TRBV12-2
j_gene: TRBJ2-7
abundance: .
d_gene: .
CDR3nt: TGTGCAAGTCGCTTAGCGTTTAGCGGGAGTGGTGAGCAGTACTTC
CDR3aa: CASRLAFSGSGEQYF

v_gene: TRBV4-1
j_gene: TRBJ2-2
abundance: .
d_gene: TRBD2
CDR3nt: TGCGCCAGCAGCCATCTGCCTAACTGGGCTAGCGGCACCGGGGAGCTGTTTTTT
CDR3aa: CASSHLPNWASGTGELFF

v_gene: TRBV7-2
j_gene: TRBJ2-3
abundance: .
d_gene: .
CDR3nt: TGTGCCAGCAGCTCAGAAGCCCGGGATACGCAGTATTTT
CDR3aa: CASSSEARDTQYF

v_gene: TRBV12-5
j_gene: TRBJ2-3
abundance: .
d_gene: TRBD2
CDR3nt: TGTGCTAGTGGTTTGTCTAGCGGGATTTCCACAGATACGCAGTATTTT
CDR3aa: CASGLSSGISTDTQYF

v_gene: TRBV19
j_gene: TRBJ1-6
abundance: .
d_gene: .
CDR3nt: TGTGCCAGTAGTATAGCGGATTCACCCCTCCACTTT
CDR3aa: CASSIADSPLHF

v_gene: TRBV11-3
j_gene: TRBJ2-1
abundance: .
d_gene: .
CDR3nt: TGTGCCAGCAGCAAAAGAATCTCCGGGACCGGCGGCAATGAGCAGTTCTTC
CDR3aa: CASSKRISGTGGNEQFF

v_gene: TRBV11-2
j_gene: TRBJ1-1
abundance: .
d_gene: .
CDR3nt: TGTGCCAGCAGCTTATTAACAGGGCACACTGAAGCTTTCTTT
CDR3aa: CASSLLTGHTEAFF

v_gene: TRBV19
j_gene: TRBJ2-5
abundance: .
d_gene: TRBD1
CDR3nt: TGTGCCAGTAGTTCCCGAACAGGGGAATGGGCCCAGTACTTC
CDR3aa: CASSSRTGEWAQYF

v_gene: TRBV19
j_gene: TRBJ2-6
abundance: .
d_gene: TRBD2
CDR3nt: TGTGCCAGTAGTATAGGGGACGTTTTCCTAGCGGGCTCTGGGGCCAACGTCCTGACTTTC
CDR3aa: CASSIGDVFLAGSGANVLTF

v_gene: TRBV6-5
j_gene: TRBJ2-1
abundance: .
d_gene: TRBD1
CDR3nt: TGTGCCAGCAGCGGACAGGGGGTGGGCTACAATGAGCAGTTCTTC
CDR3aa: CASSGQGVGYNEQFF

v_gene: TRBV28
j_gene: TRBJ2-5
abundance: .
d_gene: .
CDR3nt: TGTGCCAGCAGCTTACAGAGGCAGACCCAGTACTTC
CDR3aa: CASSLQRQTQYF

v_gene: TRBV2
j_gene: TRBJ2-7
abundance: .
d_gene: TRBD1
CDR3nt: TGTGCCAGCAGGGCGGGACAGGGGGCCCTAGCGGGAACGTACGAGCAGTACTTC
CDR3aa: CASRAGQGALAGTYEQYF

v_gene: TRBV6-1
j_gene: TRBJ2-7
abundance: .
d_gene: TRBD2
CDR3nt: TGTGCCAGCGATCTGGCTAGCGGGAGTTCAAAGCAGTACTTC
CDR3aa: CASDLASGSSKQYF

v_gene: TRBV6-5
j_gene: TRBJ2-7
abundance: once
d_gene: .
CDR3nt: TGTGCCAGCAGCCAAGGGTCGGATTACGAGCAGTACTTC
CDR3aa: CASSQGSDYEQYF

v_gene: TRBV5-8
j_gene: TRBJ1-2
abundance: once
d_gene: TRBD1
CDR3nt: TGTGCCAGCAGCTTTCACAGGACAGGAGCTAACTATGGCTACACCTTC
CDR3aa: CASSFHRTGANYGYTF

v_gene: TRBV18
j_gene: TRBJ1-3
abundance: once
d_gene: .
CDR3nt: TGTGCCAGCTCAAACGTGGACAGTTCGATCTCTGGAAACACCATATATTTT
CDR3aa: CASSNVDSSISGNTIYF

v_gene: TRBV19
j_gene: TRBJ2-5
abundance: .
d_gene: .
CDR3nt: TGTGCCAGTAGTATTCCCCGGGGACCGACCAAAGAGACCCAGTACTTC
CDR3aa: CASSIPRGPTKETQYF

v_gene: TRBV30
j_gene: TRBJ2-2
abundance: .
d_gene: .
CDR3nt: TGTGCCTGGAGTGTGGCTTTAAAAACCGGGGAGCTGTTTTTT
CDR3aa: CAWSVALKTGELFF

v_gene: TRBV7-9
j_gene: TRBJ2-2
abundance: .
d_gene: TRBD2
CDR3nt: TGTGCCAGCAGCTTGCGGGGGTACAGTGGTACCGGGGAGCTGTTTTTT
CDR3aa: CASSLRGYSGTGELFF